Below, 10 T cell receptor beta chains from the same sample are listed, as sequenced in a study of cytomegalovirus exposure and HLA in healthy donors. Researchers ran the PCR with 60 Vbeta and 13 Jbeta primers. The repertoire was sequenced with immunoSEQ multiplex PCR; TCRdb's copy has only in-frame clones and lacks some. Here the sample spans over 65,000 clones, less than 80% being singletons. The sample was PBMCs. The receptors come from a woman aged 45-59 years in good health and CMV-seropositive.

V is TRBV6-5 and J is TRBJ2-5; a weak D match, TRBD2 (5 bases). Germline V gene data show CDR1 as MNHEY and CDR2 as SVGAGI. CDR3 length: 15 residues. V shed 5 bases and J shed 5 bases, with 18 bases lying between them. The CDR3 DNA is TGTGCCAGCAGTGGACGGGGAGATATAGGCGAGACCCAGTACTTC. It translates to CASSGRGDIGETQYF.

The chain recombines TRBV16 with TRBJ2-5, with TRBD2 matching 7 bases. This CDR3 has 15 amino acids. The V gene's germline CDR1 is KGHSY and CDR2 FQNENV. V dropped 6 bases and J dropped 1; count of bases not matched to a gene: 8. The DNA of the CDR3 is TGTGCCAGCAGAGAAGGGTCTAGCGGCCAAGAGACCCAGTACTTC. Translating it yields CASREGSSGQETQYF.

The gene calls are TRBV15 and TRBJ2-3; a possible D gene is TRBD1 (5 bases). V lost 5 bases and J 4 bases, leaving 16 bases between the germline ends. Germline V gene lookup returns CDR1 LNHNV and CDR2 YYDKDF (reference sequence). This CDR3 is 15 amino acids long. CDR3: CATSGAVGGADTQYF. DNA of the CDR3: TGTGCCACCAGCGGGGCAGTAGGTGGGGCAGATACGCAGTATTTT.

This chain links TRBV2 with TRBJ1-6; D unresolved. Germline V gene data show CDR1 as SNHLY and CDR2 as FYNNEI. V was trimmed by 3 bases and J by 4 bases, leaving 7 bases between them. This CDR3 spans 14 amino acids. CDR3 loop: CASSDGGYNSPLHF. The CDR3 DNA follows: TGTGCCAGCAGTGATGGAGGTTATAATTCACCCCTCCACTTT. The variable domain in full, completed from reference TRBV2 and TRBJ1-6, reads EPEVTQTPSHQVTQMGQEVILRCVPISNHLYFYWYRQILGQKVEFLVSFYNNEISEKSEIFDDQFSVERPDGSNFTLKIRSTKLEDSAMYFCASSDGGYNSPLHFGNGTRLTVT.

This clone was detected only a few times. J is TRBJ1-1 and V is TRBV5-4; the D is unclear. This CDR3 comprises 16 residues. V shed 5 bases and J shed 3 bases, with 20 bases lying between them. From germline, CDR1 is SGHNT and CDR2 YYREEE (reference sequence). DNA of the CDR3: TGTGCCAGCAGATCTCCTGGGAGATCCTGGGACACTGAAGCTTTCTTT. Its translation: CASRSPGRSWDTEAFF.

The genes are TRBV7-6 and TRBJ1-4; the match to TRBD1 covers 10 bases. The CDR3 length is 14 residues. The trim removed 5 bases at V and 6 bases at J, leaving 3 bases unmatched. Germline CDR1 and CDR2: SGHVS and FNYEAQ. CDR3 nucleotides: TGTGCCAGCAGCCTCGGGACAGGGGATGAAAAACTGTTTTTT. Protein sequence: CASSLGTGDEKLFF.

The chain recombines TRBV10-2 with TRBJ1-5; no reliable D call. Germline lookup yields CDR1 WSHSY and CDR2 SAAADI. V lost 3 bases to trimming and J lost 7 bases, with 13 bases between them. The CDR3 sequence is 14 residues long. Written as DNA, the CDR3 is TGCGCCAGCAGTGAAATCGTTGTAAGCCAGCCCCAGCATTTT. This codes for CASSEIVVSQPQHF.

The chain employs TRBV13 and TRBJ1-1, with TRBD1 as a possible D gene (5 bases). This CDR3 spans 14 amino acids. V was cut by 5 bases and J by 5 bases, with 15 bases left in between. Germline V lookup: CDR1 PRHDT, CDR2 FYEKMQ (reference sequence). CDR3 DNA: TGTGCCAGCAGCGGGTACAGGCCTTCGACTGAAGCTTTCTTT. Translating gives CASSGYRPSTEAFF.

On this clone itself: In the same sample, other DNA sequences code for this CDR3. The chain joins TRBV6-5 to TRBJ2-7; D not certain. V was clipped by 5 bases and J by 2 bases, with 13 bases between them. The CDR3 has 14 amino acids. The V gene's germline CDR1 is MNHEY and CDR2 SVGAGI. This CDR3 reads CASSLAGNPYEQYV. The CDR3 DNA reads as TGTGCCAGCAGTCTTGCAGGCAATCCCTACGAGCAGTACGTC.

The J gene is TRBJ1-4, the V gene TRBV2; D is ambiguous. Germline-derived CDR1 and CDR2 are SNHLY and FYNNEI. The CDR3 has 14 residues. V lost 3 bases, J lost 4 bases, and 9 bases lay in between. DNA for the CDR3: TGTGCCAGCAGTGAGGGCGGGATTAATGAAAAACTGTTTTTT. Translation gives CASSEGGINEKLFF.